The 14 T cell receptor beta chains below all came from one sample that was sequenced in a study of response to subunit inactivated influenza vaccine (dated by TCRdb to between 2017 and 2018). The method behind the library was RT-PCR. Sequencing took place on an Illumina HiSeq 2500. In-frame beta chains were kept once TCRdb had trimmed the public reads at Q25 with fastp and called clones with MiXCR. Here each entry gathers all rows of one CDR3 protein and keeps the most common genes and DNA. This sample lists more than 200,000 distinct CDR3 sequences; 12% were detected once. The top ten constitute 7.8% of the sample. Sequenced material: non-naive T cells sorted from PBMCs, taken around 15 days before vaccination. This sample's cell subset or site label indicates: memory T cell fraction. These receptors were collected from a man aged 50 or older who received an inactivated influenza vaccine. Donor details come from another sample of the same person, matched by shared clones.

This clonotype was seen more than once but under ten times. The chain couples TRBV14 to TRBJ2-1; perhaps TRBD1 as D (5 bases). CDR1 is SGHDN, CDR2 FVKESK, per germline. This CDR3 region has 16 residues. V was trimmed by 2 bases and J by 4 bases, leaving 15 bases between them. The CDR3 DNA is TGTGCCAGCAGCCAATCTTGGGCAGGGAATTACAATGAGCAGTTCTTC. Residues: CASSQSWAGNYNEQFF.

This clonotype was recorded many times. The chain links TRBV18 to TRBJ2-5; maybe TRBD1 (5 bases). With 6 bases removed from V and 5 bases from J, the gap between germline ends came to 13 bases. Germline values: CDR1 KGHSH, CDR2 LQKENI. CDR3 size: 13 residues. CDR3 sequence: CASSPWGFETQYF. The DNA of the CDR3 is TGTGCCAGCTCCCCTTGGGGCTTCGAGACCCAGTACTTC. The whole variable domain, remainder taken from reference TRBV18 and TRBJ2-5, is NAGVMQNPRHLVRRRGQEARLRCSPMKGHSHVYWYRQLPEEGLKFMVYLQKENIIDESGMPKERFSAEFPKEGPSILRIQQVVRGDSAAYFCASSPWGFETQYFGPGTRLLVL.

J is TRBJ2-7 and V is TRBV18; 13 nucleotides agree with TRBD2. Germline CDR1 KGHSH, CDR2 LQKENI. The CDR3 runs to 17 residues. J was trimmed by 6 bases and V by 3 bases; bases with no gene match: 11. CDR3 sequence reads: CASSPRDGLAGVLEQYF. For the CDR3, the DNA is TGTGCCAGCTCACCCCGGGACGGACTAGCGGGGGTTCTCGAGCAGTACTTC.

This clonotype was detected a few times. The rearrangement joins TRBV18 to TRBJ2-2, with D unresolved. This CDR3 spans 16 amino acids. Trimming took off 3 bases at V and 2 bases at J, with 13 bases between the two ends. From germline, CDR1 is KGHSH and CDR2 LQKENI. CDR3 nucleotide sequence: TGTGCCAGCTCACCGGGAAATGGGCCAAACACCGGGGAGCTGTTTTTT. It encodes CASSPGNGPNTGELFF.

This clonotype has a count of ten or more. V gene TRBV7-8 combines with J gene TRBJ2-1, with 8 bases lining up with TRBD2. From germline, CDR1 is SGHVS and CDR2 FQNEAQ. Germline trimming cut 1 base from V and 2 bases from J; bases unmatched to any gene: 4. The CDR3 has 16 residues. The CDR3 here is CASSLGGTRPYNEQFF. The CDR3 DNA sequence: TGTGCCAGCAGCTTAGGCGGGACTAGGCCCTACAATGAGCAGTTCTTC.

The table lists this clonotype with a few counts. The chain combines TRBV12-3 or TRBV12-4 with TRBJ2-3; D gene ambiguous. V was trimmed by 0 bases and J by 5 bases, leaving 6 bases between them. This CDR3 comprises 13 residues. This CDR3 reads CASSLALRDTQYF. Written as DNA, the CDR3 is TGTGCCAGCAGTTTAGCGCTGAGAGATACGCAGTATTTT.

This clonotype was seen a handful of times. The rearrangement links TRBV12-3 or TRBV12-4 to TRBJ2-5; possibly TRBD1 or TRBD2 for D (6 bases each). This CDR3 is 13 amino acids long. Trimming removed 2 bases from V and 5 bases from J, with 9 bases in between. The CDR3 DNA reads TGTGCCAGCAGTTTACGGGGGCGGGAGACCCAGTACTTC. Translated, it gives CASSLRGRETQYF.

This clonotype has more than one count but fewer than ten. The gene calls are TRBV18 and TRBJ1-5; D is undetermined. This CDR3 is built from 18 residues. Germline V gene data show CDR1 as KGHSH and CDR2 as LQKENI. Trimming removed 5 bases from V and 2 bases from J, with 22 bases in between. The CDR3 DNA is TGTGCCAGCTCATCGAAAGGGTTGCAGGACCGTGGCAATCAGCCCCAGCATTTT. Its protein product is CASSSKGLQDRGNQPQHF.

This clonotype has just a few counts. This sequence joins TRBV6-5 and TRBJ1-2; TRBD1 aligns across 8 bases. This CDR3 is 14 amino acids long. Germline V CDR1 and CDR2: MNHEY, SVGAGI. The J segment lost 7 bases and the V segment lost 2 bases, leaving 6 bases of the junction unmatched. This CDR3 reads CASSYMTGASGYTF. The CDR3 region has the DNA TGTGCCAGCAGTTACATGACAGGGGCGAGTGGCTACACCTTC.

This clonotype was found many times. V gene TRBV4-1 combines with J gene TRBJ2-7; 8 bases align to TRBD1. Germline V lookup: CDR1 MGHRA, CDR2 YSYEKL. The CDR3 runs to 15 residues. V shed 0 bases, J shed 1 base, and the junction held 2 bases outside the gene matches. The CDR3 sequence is CASSQETGASYEQYF. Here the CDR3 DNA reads TGCGCCAGCAGCCAAGAGACAGGGGCGTCCTACGAGCAGTACTTC.

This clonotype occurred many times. CDR3: CASSQGPGSYNEQFF. The CDR3 coding sequence is TGCGCCAGCAGCCAAGGGCCAGGCTCCTACAATGAGCAGTTCTTC. The chain uses TRBV4-1 and TRBJ2-1; D remains ambiguous. The CDR3 runs to 15 residues. CDR1 is MGHRA, CDR2 YSYEKL, per germline. Trimming took off 1 base at V and 0 bases at J, with 7 bases between the two ends.

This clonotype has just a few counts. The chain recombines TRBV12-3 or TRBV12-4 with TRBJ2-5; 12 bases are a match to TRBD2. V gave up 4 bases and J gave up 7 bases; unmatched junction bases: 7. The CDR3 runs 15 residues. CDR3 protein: CASSSASGGGRTQYF. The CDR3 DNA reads TGTGCCAGCAGTTCGGCTAGCGGGGGGGGCAGGACCCAGTACTTC.

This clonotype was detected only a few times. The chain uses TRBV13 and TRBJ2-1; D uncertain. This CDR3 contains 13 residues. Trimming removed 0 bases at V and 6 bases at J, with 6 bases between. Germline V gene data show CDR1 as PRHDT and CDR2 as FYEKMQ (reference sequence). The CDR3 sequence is CASSLGSRNEQFF. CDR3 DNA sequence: TGTGCCAGCAGCTTAGGTAGTCGCAATGAGCAGTTCTTC.

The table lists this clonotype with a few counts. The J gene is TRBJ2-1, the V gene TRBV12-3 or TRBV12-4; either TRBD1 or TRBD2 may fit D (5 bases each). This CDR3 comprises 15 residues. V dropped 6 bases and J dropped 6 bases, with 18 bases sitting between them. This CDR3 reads CASSRTRVGGNEQFF. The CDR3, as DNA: TGTGCCAGCAGCCGAACCAGGGTTGGGGGCAATGAGCAGTTCTTC.